This entry lists 25 T cell receptor beta chains sequenced from one sample in a study of T-cell memory formation after mild COVID-19. Using its own MiXCR run on the 5' RACE reads, TCRdb lists one record per CDR3 protein. This sample has approximately 150,000 distinct CDR3 sequences, with around 15% found just once. Sequenced material: PBMCs or a T cell subset sorted from them (not recorded which). Source of these receptors: an adult woman who had mild COVID-19 (a few samples of this study predate the infection). Cell type and time point are not known.

The chain uses TRBV4-3 and TRBJ1-1, with D perhaps TRBD1 (5 bases). The CDR3 has 13 residues. With 3 bases removed from V and 7 bases from J, the gap between germline ends came to 12 bases. The germline V gene encodes CDR1 LGHNA and CDR2 YSLEER. The CDR3 region has the DNA TGCGCCAGCAGCCATCGAGGGGCCCTTGAAGCTTTCTTT. Amino acids: CASSHRGALEAFF.

V usage is TRBV11-2 and J usage is TRBJ2-1; TRBD1 or TRBD2 may be the D gene (5 bases each). The CDR3 totals 17 residues. Germline CDR1 and CDR2: SGHAT and FQNNGV. Between the trimmed V and J ends, which lost 5 bases and 6 bases, there was a span of 23 bases. CDR3 sequence reads: CASSRGVTGLGGNEQFF. The CDR3 DNA is TGTGCCAGCAGCCGGGGCGTGACTGGACTTGGTGGCAATGAGCAGTTCTTC. The complete variable domain, with remaining parts taken from reference TRBV11-2 and TRBJ2-1, reads EAGVAQSPRYKIIEKRQSVAFWCNPISGHATLYWYQQILGQGPKLLIQFQNNGVVDDSQLPKDRFSAERLKGVDSTLKIQPAKLEDSAVYLCASSRGVTGLGGNEQFFGPGTRLTVL.

V and J are TRBV9 and TRBJ1-2; D is undetermined. Germline values: CDR1 SGDLS, CDR2 YYNGEE. Trimming cost V 3 bases and J 3 bases, with 12 bases left between them. This CDR3 has 14 residues. CDR3 in amino acids: CASSAPGDYYGYTF. The CDR3 bases are TGTGCCAGCAGCGCCCCGGGAGACTACTATGGCTACACCTTC.

The V gene is TRBV5-1, the J gene TRBJ1-5; 10 bases align to TRBD1. Germline values: CDR1 SGHRS, CDR2 YFSETQ. There are 15 residues in the CDR3. V gave up 0 bases and J gave up 7 bases; unmatched junction bases: 4. This chain's CDR3 is CASSLGQGAHQPQHF. The CDR3 DNA sequence: TGCGCCAGCAGCTTGGGACAGGGGGCCCACCAGCCCCAGCATTTT.

There are a few counts of this clonotype. CDR3 loop: CASSGTVYSPLHF. For the CDR3, the DNA is TGTGCCAGCAGTGGGACAGTGTATTCACCCCTCCACTTT. The V call is TRBV12-3 or TRBV12-4, the J call TRBJ1-6, with 7 bases fitting TRBD1. The CDR3 totals 13 residues. V shed 5 bases, J shed 8 bases, and the junction held 3 bases outside the gene matches.

The chain recombines TRBV9 with TRBJ2-3, with D perhaps matching TRBD1 (6 bases). Trimming removed 1 base at V and 1 base at J, with 10 bases between. The V gene's germline CDR1 is SGDLS and CDR2 YYNGEE. This CDR3 region has 15 residues. The CDR3 region is CASSVRGSRTDTQYF. Here the CDR3 DNA reads TGTGCCAGCAGCGTAAGGGGGTCCCGCACAGATACGCAGTATTTT.

This clonotype has more than one count but fewer than ten. The chain is built from TRBV7-9 and TRBJ2-2; TRBD2 is a possible D gene (5 bases). Trimming shortened V by 8 bases and J by 7 bases, and 11 bases separated the two germline ends. Germline lookup yields CDR1 SEHNR and CDR2 FQNEAQ (reference sequence). This CDR3 is 12 amino acids long. The CDR3 spells CASFREGGELFF. The CDR3, as DNA: TGTGCCAGCTTTCGGGAAGGCGGGGAGCTGTTTTTT.

This clonotype appeared many times. DNA of the CDR3: TGTGCCAGCAGCTTAAAAAGCGGCGGAGATACGCAGTATTTT. Its protein product is CASSLKSGGDTQYF. The genes are TRBV5-4 and TRBJ2-3; perhaps TRBD2 as D (5 bases). The CDR3 has 14 amino acids. Germline values: CDR1 SGHNT, CDR2 YYREEE (reference sequence). The V end was cut by 2 bases, the J end by 5 bases, with 12 bases between.

This sequence joins TRBV9 and TRBJ2-3; tentatively, D is TRBD2 (6 bases). Trimming cost V 4 bases and J 2 bases, with 14 bases left between them. The CDR3 consists of 15 residues. Germline V gives CDR1 SGDLS, CDR2 YYNGEE. The CDR3 region is CASSPPGLITDTQYF. DNA for the CDR3: TGTGCCAGCAGCCCCCCGGGACTGATCACAGATACGCAGTATTTT.

This clonotype was counted between two and nine times. The chain recombines TRBV7-2 with TRBJ2-5, with no clear D. The V gene lost 1 base and the J gene lost 2 bases, with 17 bases spanning the gap. The germline V gene encodes CDR1 SGHTA and CDR2 FQGNSA. This CDR3 has 17 amino acids. In DNA form, the CDR3 reads TGTGCCAGCAGCTTAGTCGCAATGACGTCCAATCAAGAGACCCAGTACTTC. Protein product: CASSLVAMTSNQETQYF. The variable domain in full, with the rest retrieved from reference TRBV7-2 and TRBJ2-5, is GAGVSQSPSNKVTEKGKDVELRCDPISGHTALYWYRQSLGQGLEFLIYFQGNSAPDKSGLPSDRFSAERTGGSVSTLTIQRTQQEDSAVYLCASSLVAMTSNQETQYFGPGTRLLVL.

This clonotype occurred a few times. The V and J genes are TRBV7-2 and TRBJ2-2, with D maybe TRBD1 (7 bases). Germline CDR1 SGHTA, CDR2 FQGNSA. The V end lost 7 bases, the J end lost 7 bases, and 19 bases lay between the germline ends. The length of the CDR3 is 15 residues. In DNA form, the CDR3 reads TGTGCCAGCACTCCCTACCAGGGGGGATACGGGGAGCTGTTTTTT. It codes for CASTPYQGGYGELFF.

The gene calls are TRBV30 and TRBJ2-2, with D perhaps TRBD2 (6 bases). Trimming took off 0 bases at V and 0 bases at J, with 11 bases between the two ends. CDR3 length equals 16 residues. The germline CDR1 and CDR2 sequences are GTSNPN and SVGIG (reference sequence). CDR3 residues: CAWSVDGGANTGELFF. The CDR3 nucleotides read TGTGCCTGGAGTGTAGACGGGGGAGCGAACACCGGGGAGCTGTTTTTT.

There are a few counts of this clonotype. The chain has TRBV7-2 and TRBJ2-3, with D perhaps matching TRBD2 (5 bases). This CDR3 is built from 16 residues. Trimming cost V 7 bases and J 4 bases, with 21 bases left between them. The germline V gene has CDR1 SGHTA and CDR2 FQGNSA. Here the CDR3 DNA reads TGTGCCAGCATTCTCAGCGGAGTAGTTTGGGCAGATACGCAGTATTTT. It specifies CASILSGVVWADTQYF.

Only a few counts were recorded for this clonotype. The V gene is TRBV5-1, the J gene TRBJ2-4; 7 bases agree with TRBD1. Unmatched junction bases numbered 15, after V lost 3 bases and J lost 9 bases. CDR3 length: 16 residues. The V gene's germline CDR1 is SGHRS and CDR2 YFSETQ. The CDR3 loop is CASSSPGQLKRGIQYF. In nucleotides, the CDR3 is TGCGCCAGCAGCTCTCCGGGACAGCTGAAAAGAGGCATTCAGTACTTC. Combining the CDR3 with reference TRBV5-1 and TRBJ2-4 gives the whole variable domain KAGVTQTPRYLIKTRGQQVTLSCSPISGHRSVSWYQQTPGQGLQFLFEYFSETQRNKGNFPGRFSGRQFSNSRSEMNVSTLELGDSALYLCASSSPGQLKRGIQYFGAGTRLSVL.

With respect to this clonotype: The junction and the germline gene differ at one end; a read error may be behind it. J is TRBJ2-3 and V is TRBV2; D not resolved. From germline, CDR1 is SNHLY and CDR2 FYNNEI. The CDR3 has 10 residues. CDR3 in DNA: TGTGCCAGCAGGGAAGATACGCAGTATTTT. Protein: CASREDTQYF.

This chain uses TRBV24-1 with TRBJ1-5; weak D call: TRBD1 (5 bases). This CDR3 region has 13 residues. The ends were cut back, 6 bases at V and 3 bases at J, with 8 bases in the middle. Germline CDR1 is KGHDR and CDR2 is SFDVKD. In DNA form, the CDR3 reads TGTGCCACCAGTAGGGGCCCCAATCAGCCCCAGCATTTT. Its translation is CATSRGPNQPQHF.

CDR3 sequence reads: CASSKGGTGTGSFLQYF. In DNA, the CDR3 is TGTGCCAGCAGTAAGGGGGGTACCGGGACAGGGTCTTTTTTGCAGTACTTC. V is TRBV6-5 and J is TRBJ2-7, with 9 bases aligning to TRBD1. After removal of 5 bases from V and 9 bases from J, the junction contained 20 bases not matched to a gene. The CDR3 spans 17 residues. The germline V gene has CDR1 MNHEY and CDR2 SVGAGI.

This rearrangement joins TRBV5-1 to TRBJ2-5, with D maybe TRBD1 (5 bases). Per germline, CDR1 SGHRS and CDR2 YFSETQ. Trimming left V 3 bases short and J 2 bases short, with 20 bases between. The CDR3 extends over 17 amino acids. The CDR3 coding sequence is TGCGCCAGCAGCTCTATTCTGGGCAGTACAGGACAAGAGACCCAGTACTTC. It is translated as CASSSILGSTGQETQYF.

The rearrangement joins TRBV11-2 to TRBJ1-1; TRBD1 agrees at 10 bases. This CDR3 spans 15 amino acids. V shed 5 bases and J 5 bases; nucleotides not matched to a gene: 8. Germline CDR1 is SGHAT and CDR2 is FQNNGV. The CDR3 region is CASSTRQGAITEAFF. The CDR3 DNA is TGTGCCAGCAGCACGAGACAGGGGGCCATTACTGAAGCTTTCTTT. Full variable domain (remainder filled in from reference TRBV11-2 and TRBJ1-1): EAGVAQSPRYKIIEKRQSVAFWCNPISGHATLYWYQQILGQGPKLLIQFQNNGVVDDSQLPKDRFSAERLKGVDSTLKIQPAKLEDSAVYLCASSTRQGAITEAFFGQGTRLTVV.

The table lists this clonotype with a few counts. This chain's CDR3 is CASSIPPHRGPSYEQYF. The CDR3 DNA follows: TGTGCCAGCAGCATCCCCCCGCACAGGGGTCCCTCCTACGAGCAGTACTTC. V usage is TRBV7-9 and J usage is TRBJ2-7, with 7 bases lining up with TRBD1. CDR3 length: 17 residues. V shed 5 bases and J 0 bases; nucleotides not matched to a gene: 13. The germline V gene encodes CDR1 SEHNR and CDR2 FQNEAQ (reference sequence).

This clonotype was recorded a few times. The chain has TRBV7-9 and TRBJ1-4; D not resolved. The CDR3 length is 12 residues. CDR1 and CDR2 from the germline V gene are SEHNR and FQNEAQ (reference sequence). Trimming removed 5 bases from V and 10 bases from J, with 11 bases in between. The CDR3 is CASSLSEGKLFF. The CDR3, as DNA: TGTGCCAGCAGCCTCTCGGAGGGAAAACTGTTTTTT.

The chain uses TRBV18 and TRBJ2-7; 7 bases are shared with TRBD1. This CDR3 has 14 residues. The V gene end was trimmed by 3 bases and the J gene end by 4 bases; junction bases not matched to a gene: 6. In germline, CDR1 is KGHSH, CDR2 LQKENI. The CDR3 sequence is CASSPGTAEYEQYF. The CDR3 DNA sequence: TGTGCCAGCTCACCCGGGACAGCGGAATACGAGCAGTACTTC.

This chain connects TRBV2 to TRBJ2-2; a possible D gene is TRBD1 (5 bases). The CDR3 is 13 amino acids. Deletions cut 11 bases from V and 6 bases from J, with 16 bases between. Germline CDR1 SNHLY, CDR2 FYNNEI. The CDR3 DNA sequence: TGTGCCGGGGCATCGGCTCCGGCCGGGGAGCTGTTTTTT. Translating gives CAGASAPAGELFF.

The table lists this clonotype with a few counts. V and J are TRBV27 and TRBJ2-7, with TRBD1 matching over 10 bases. The length of the CDR3 is 15 residues. Trimming took 6 bases from V and 3 from J; bases not matched to a gene: 8. Per germline, CDR1 MNHEY and CDR2 SMNVEV (reference sequence). CDR3 amino acids: CASRPDRGRYYEQYF. The DNA of the CDR3 is TGTGCCAGCAGACCCGACAGGGGGCGTTACTACGAGCAGTACTTC.

This clonotype was observed a few times. The chain joins TRBV7-9 to TRBJ2-1, with D perhaps TRBD1 (6 bases). V lost 5 bases, J lost 4 bases, and 12 bases lay in between. CDR3 length: 14 amino acids. CDR1 SEHNR and CDR2 FQNEAQ come from the germline V gene (reference sequence). The CDR3, as DNA: TGTGCCAGCAGCCCACCGGGACATTACAATGAGCAGTTCTTC. Translation: CASSPPGHYNEQFF.